This T cell receptor beta chain was sequenced for a study of shared clonotypes between healthy human individuals. CD8 cells regarded as naive lacked CD45RO, were positively chosen for CCR7, and omitted terminally differentiated effector memory CD45RA+ cells. On sorted subsets, replicate PCRs used 200 to 250 ng DNA, or approximately 33,000 T cell genomes. Generated by immunoSEQ multiplex PCR, the TCRdb table keeps only in-frame clones and is missing some. This sample has 2 million to 2.5 million clones, with roughly 94% found just once. Looked up from germline, CDR1 is SGHDT and CDR2 is YYEEEE. CDR3 length equals 17 residues. V lost 1 base to trimming and J lost 3 bases, with 20 bases between them.

The clonotype originates from a man younger than 30 in good health. The sequenced sample consisted of naive CD8+ T cells sorted from blood. The rearrangement links TRBV5-6 to TRBJ2-7, with a weak D call TRBD1 (5 bases). The CDR3 protein is CASSLWNRQPMVYEQYF. CDR3 nucleotides: TGTGCCAGCAGCTTGTGGAACAGACAGCCTATGGTCTACGAGCAGTACTTC.